This paragraph covers one T cell receptor (beta chain) sequence. This entry is derived from a study of T-cell reconstitution after alpha-beta-depleted transplantation in children. The ends were cut back, 3 bases at V and 3 bases at J, with 9 bases in the middle. This CDR3 contains 13 residues. Germline CDR1 and CDR2: MDHEN and SYDVKM. Unique molecular identifiers featured in how the TCRbeta library was prepared. TCRdb redid the calling of the PCR reads with MiXCR, one entry per CDR3 protein. The data hold 450,000 to 600,000 distinct CDR3 sequences, with over 10% observed a single time. This specimen was PBMCs, mostly from graft donor cells, taken 360 days after TCRalphabeta/CD19-depleted stem cell transplant. The receptor's source is a male patient between 5 and 17 years old who had a stem cell transplant for acute myeloid leukemia, so the T cells may come from the graft donor. The chain carries TRBV28 and TRBJ2-7, with D uncertain. Here the CDR3 DNA reads TGTGCCAGCAGTTTCGACAATTACTACGAGCAGTACTTC. It translates to CASSFDNYYEQYF.